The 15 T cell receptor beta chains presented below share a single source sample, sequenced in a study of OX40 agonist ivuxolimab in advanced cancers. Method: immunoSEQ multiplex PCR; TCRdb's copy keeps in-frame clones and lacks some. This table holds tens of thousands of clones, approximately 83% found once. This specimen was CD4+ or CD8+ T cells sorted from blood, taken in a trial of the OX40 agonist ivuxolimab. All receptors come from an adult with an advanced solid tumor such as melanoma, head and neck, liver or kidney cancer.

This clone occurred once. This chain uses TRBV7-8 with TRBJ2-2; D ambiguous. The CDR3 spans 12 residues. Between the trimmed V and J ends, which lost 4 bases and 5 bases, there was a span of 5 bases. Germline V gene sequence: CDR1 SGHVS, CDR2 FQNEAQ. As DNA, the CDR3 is TGTGCCAGCAGCTCCGCAACCGGGGAGCTGTTTTTT. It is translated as CASSSATGELFF.

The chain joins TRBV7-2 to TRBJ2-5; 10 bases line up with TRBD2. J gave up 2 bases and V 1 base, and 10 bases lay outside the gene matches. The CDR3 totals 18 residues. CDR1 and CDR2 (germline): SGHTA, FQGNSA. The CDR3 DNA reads TGTGCCAGCAGCTTAGTCGGTAGCGGGGGGCCTAATCAAGAGACCCAGTACTTC. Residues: CASSLVGSGGPNQETQYF.

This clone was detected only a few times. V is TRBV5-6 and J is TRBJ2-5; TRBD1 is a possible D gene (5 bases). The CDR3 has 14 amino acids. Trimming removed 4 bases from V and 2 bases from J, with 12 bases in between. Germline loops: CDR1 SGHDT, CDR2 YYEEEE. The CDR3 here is CASSGKGRQETQYF. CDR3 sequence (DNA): TGTGCCAGCAGCGGAAAGGGGCGGCAAGAGACCCAGTACTTC.

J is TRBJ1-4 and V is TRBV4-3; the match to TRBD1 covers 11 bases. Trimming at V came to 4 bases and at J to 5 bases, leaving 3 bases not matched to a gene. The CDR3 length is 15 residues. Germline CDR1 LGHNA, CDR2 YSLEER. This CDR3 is CASSPRDRGNEKLFF. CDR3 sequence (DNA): TGCGCCAGCAGCCCGCGGGACAGGGGGAATGAAAAACTGTTTTTT.

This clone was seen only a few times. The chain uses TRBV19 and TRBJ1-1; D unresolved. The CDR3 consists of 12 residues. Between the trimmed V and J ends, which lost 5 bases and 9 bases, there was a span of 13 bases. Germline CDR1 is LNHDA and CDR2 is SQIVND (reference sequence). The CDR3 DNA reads TGTGCCAGTAGTGTGGGGTGGACTAAAGCTTTCTTT. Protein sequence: CASSVGWTKAFF.

The CDR3 here is CASRTTGSTLLFGYTF. CDR3 DNA sequence: TGTGCCAGCAGGACAACCGGGTCAACCCTTCTATTTGGCTACACCTTC. The V call is TRBV6-6, the J call TRBJ1-2; D is ambiguous. The germline V gene encodes CDR1 MNHNY and CDR2 SVGAGI (reference sequence). V shed 6 bases and J shed 7 bases, with 24 bases lying between them. The CDR3 sequence is 16 residues long.

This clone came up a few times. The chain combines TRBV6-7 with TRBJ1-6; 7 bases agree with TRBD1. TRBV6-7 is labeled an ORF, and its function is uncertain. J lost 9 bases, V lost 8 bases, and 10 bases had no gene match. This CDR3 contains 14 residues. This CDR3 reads CASGDSQRGSPLHF. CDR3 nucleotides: TGTGCCAGCGGGGACAGTCAACGGGGTTCACCCCTCCACTTT.

The CDR3 reads CASSFAANTEAFF. The CDR3 DNA sequence: TGTGCCAGCAGCTTTGCAGCGAACACTGAAGCTTTCTTT. The chain recombines TRBV7-3 with TRBJ1-1; no firm D call. Germline CDR1 reads SGHTA; CDR2 reads FQGTGA. With 3 bases removed from V and 1 base from J, the gap between germline ends came to 6 bases. The CDR3 length is 13 residues.

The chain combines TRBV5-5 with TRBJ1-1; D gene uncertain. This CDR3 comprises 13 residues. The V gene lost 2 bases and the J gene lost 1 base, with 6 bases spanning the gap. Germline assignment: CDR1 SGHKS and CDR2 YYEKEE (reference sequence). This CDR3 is CASSFGRNTEAFF. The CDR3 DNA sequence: TGTGCCAGCAGCTTCGGGCGGAACACTGAAGCTTTCTTT.

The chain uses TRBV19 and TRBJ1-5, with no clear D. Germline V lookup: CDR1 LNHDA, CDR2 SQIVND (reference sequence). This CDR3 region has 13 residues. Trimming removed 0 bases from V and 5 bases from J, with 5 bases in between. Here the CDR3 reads CASSIDRDQPQHF. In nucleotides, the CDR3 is TGTGCCAGTAGTATAGATCGAGATCAGCCCCAGCATTTT.

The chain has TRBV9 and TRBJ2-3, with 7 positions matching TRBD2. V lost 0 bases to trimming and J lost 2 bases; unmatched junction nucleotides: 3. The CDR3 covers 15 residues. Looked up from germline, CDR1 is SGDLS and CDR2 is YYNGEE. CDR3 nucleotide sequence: TGTGCCAGCAGCGTAGCTGGGGGGGACACAGATACGCAGTATTTT. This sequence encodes CASSVAGGDTDTQYF. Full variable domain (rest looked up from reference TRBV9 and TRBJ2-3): DSGVTQTPKHLITATGQRVTLRCSPRSGDLSVYWYQQSLDQGLQFLIQYYNGEERAKGNILERFSAQQFPDLHSELNLSSLELGDSALYFCASSVAGGDTDTQYFGPGTRLTVL.

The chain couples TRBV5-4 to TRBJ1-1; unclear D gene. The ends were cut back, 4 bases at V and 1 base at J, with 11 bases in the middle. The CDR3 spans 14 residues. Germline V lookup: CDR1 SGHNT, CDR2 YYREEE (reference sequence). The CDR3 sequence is CASSRGTTNTEAFF. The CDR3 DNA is TGTGCCAGCAGCCGGGGTACAACGAACACTGAAGCTTTCTTT.

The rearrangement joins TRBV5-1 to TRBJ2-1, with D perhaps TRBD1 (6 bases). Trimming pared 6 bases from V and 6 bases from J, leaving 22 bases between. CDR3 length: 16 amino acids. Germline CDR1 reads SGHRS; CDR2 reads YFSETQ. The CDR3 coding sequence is TGCGCCAGCACGACGCTGGGGCAGGGGTCAGGCAATGAGCAGTTCTTC. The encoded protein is CASTTLGQGSGNEQFF.

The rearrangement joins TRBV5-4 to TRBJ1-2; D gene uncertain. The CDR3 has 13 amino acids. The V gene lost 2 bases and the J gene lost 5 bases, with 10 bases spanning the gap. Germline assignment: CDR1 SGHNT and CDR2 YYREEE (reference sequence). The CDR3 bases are TGTGCCAGCAGCTTCTCCGAGGATTATGGCTACACCTTC. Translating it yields CASSFSEDYGYTF.

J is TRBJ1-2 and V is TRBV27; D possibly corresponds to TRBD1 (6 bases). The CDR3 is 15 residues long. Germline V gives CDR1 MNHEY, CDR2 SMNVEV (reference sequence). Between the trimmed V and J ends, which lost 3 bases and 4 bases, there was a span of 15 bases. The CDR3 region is CASSFSLDSFYGYTF. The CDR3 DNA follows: TGTGCCAGCAGTTTTTCCCTGGACAGTTTCTATGGCTACACCTTC.